The source of this TCR beta chain is a study of blood T cell repertoires in COVID-19. Study-level background: T cells, B-cell-depleted T cells, or PBMCs supplied cDNA or gDNA.

This CDR3 has 15 amino acids. Germline loops: CDR1 SGHNT, CDR2 YYREEE (reference sequence). With V trimmed by 3 bases and J by 3 bases, 6 bases remained unmatched. Authors' data handling: Amplification of reference gene primers was used by the study to estimate nucleated cell counts. The data were produced by immunoSEQ multiplex PCR, yet TCRdb's version contains in-frame clones alone and is incomplete. V and J calls and clone size are copied from that table; D and trimming were computed from the DNA. The data show about 74,000 clones, with around nine tenths seen just once and approximately 9% held by the top ten.

The receptor comes from a human donor in a cohort sampled during active COVID-19. The specimen was peripheral blood. V is TRBV5-4 and J is TRBJ2-7; TRBD1 matches 10 bases. Here the CDR3 reads CASSSGTGAFYEQYF. For the CDR3, the DNA is TGTGCCAGCAGCTCAGGGACAGGGGCTTTCTACGAGCAGTACTTC.